Each of the 7 T cell receptor beta chains below was sequenced from the same sample in a study of radiation and T cells in renal cell carcinoma. Time point: blood 2 weeks post-SBRT. Indicated treatment: 15 Gy SBRT to primary tumor, nephrectomy 4 weeks later. Libraries were prepared by immunoSEQ multiplex PCR; TCRdb keeps only in-frame clonotypes and omits some of them. The sample records 70,000 or so clones, around 76% being singletons. Here the sequenced sample was blood, taken from a patient whose treatment included radiotherapy and nephrectomy. The receptors were gathered from a man between 60 and 75 years old with renal cell carcinoma.

The CDR3 is CASTPPGRIIYEQYF. CDR3 bases: TGTGCCAGCACCCCCCCGGGGAGGATAATCTACGAGCAGTACTTC. The chain is built from TRBV28 and TRBJ2-7, with D perhaps TRBD2 (6 bases). Per the germline V gene, CDR1 is MDHEN and CDR2 is SYDVKM. Trimming took 7 bases from V and 3 from J, leaving 19 bases between them. The CDR3 sequence is 15 residues long. Based on the CDR3 plus reference TRBV28 and TRBJ2-7, the full variable domain is DVKVTQSSRYLVKRTGEKVFLECVQDMDHENMFWYRQDPGLGLRLIYFSYDVKMKEKGDIPEGYSVSREKKERFSLILESASTNQTSMYLCASTPPGRIIYEQYFGPGTRLTVT.

This chain joins TRBV10-3 and TRBJ2-5; tentatively, D is TRBD1 (6 bases). The CDR3 is 13 amino acids. V dropped 4 bases and J dropped 0 bases, with 6 bases sitting between them. CDR1 is ENHRY, CDR2 SYGVKD, per germline. CDR3 nucleotide sequence: TGTGCCATCAGTGGGACAGACCAAGAGACCCAGTACTTC. This codes for CAISGTDQETQYF.

The table lists this clone with a count of one. One junction end disagrees with the germline gene, perhaps due to a read error. V is TRBV28 and J is TRBJ1-4; no clear D gene. The CDR3 has 15 residues. The germline CDR1 and CDR2 sequences are MDHEN and SYDVKM. As DNA, the CDR3 is TGTGCCAGCACTTTACCCGCGGCGGGAAATGAAAAACTGTTTTTT. The encoded protein is CASTLPAAGNEKLFF.

The genes are TRBV5-1 and TRBJ2-3; TRBD1 might be the D (5 bases). Trimming removed 4 bases at V and 4 bases at J, with 16 bases between. CDR1 is SGHRS and CDR2 is YFSETQ in the germline V gene. There are 15 residues in the CDR3. Written as DNA, the CDR3 is TGCGCCAGCAGCCACCTCTCAGGGTTTGCAGATACGCAGTATTTT. It yields the protein CASSHLSGFADTQYF.

This chain joins TRBV28 and TRBJ1-1, with 8 bases that match TRBD1. J gave up 0 bases and V 3 bases, and 18 bases lay outside the gene matches. The CDR3 extends over 20 amino acids. Germline V CDR1 and CDR2: MDHEN, SYDVKM. CDR3 residues: CASSLVRQGSRRKMNTEAFF. CDR3 coding DNA: TGTGCCAGCAGTTTGGTGAGACAGGGGTCTCGACGAAAAATGAACACTGAAGCTTTCTTT.

This clone has just one count. The genes are TRBV2 and TRBJ2-3; 7 nucleotides match TRBD2. CDR1 and CDR2 (germline): SNHLY, FYNNEI. The ends lost 4 bases at V and 2 bases at J; junction bases unmatched: 6. This CDR3 has 15 residues. The DNA for the CDR3 is TGTGCCAGCAGTGTGGGTAGCGGGCACACAGATACGCAGTATTTT. Its translation is CASSVGSGHTDTQYF.

The chain recombines TRBV18 with TRBJ2-7; 14 nucleotides match TRBD2. V gave up 5 bases and J gave up 0 bases; unmatched junction bases: 3. The germline V gene has CDR1 KGHSH and CDR2 LQKENI. The CDR3 is 16 amino acids. The CDR3 DNA reads as TGTGCCAGCTCAACCGGGACTAGCGGGAGCTCCTACGAGCAGTACTTC. This encodes CASSTGTSGSSYEQYF.